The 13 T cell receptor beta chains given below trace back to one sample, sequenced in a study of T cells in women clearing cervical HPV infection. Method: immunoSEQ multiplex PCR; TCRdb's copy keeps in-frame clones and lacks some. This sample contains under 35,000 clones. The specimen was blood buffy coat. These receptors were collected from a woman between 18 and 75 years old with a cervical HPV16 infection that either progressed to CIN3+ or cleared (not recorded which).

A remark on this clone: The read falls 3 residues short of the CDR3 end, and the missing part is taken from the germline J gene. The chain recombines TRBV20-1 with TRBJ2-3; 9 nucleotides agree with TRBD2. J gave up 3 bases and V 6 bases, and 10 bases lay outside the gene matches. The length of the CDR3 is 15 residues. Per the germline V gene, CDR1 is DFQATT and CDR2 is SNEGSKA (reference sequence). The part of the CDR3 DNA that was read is TGCAGTGCAACCTTAGCGGGAGAGGGAACAGATACG. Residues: CSATLAGEGTDT. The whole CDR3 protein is CSATLAGEGTDTQYF.

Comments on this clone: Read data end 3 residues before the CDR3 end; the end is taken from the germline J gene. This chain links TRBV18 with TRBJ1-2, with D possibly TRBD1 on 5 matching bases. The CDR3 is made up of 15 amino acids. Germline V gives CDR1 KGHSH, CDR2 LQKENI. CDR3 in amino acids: CASSPVTSGTNDYTF. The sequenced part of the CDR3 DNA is TGTGCCAGCTCACCAGTGACTAGCGGGACCAATGAC.

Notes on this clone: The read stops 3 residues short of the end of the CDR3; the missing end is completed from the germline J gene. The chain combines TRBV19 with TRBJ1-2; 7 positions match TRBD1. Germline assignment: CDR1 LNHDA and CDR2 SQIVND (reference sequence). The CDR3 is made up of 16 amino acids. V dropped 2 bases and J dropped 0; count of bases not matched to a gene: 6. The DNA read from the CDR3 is TGTGCCAGTAGTATAAAAAGGGGGCACTCTAACTATGGC. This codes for CASSIKRGHSNYG. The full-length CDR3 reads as CASSIKRGHSNYGYTF.

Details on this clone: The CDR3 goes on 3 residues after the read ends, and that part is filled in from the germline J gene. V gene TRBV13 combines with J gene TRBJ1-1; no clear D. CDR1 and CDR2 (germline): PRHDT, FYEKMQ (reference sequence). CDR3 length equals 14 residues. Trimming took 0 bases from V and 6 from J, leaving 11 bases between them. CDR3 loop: CASSLGLVSAEAFF. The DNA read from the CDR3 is TGTGCCAGCAGCTTAGGCCTCGTATCCGCTGAA.

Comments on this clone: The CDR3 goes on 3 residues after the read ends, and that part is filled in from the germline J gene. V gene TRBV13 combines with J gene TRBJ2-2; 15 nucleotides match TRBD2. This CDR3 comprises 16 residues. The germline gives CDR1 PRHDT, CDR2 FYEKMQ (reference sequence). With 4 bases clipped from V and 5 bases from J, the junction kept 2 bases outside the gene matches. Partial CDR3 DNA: TGTGCCAGCAGCTCCGGGACTAGCGGGAGGACCGGGGAG. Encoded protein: CASSSGTSGRTGE. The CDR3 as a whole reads CASSSGTSGRTGELFF. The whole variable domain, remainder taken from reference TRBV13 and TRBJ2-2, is AAGVIQSPRHLIKEKRETATLKCYPIPRHDTVYWYQQGPGQDPQFLISFYEKMQSDKGSIPDRFSAQQFSDYHSELNMSSLELGDSALYFCASSSGTSGRTGELFFGEGSRLTVL.

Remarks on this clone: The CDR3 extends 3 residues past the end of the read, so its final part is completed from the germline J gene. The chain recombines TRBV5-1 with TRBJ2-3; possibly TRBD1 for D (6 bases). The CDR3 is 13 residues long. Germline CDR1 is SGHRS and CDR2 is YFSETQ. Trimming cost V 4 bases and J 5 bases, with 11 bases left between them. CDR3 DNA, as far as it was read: TGCGCCAGCAGCCCCTTACAGGGAGATACG. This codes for CASSPLQGDT. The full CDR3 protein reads CASSPLQGDTQYF.

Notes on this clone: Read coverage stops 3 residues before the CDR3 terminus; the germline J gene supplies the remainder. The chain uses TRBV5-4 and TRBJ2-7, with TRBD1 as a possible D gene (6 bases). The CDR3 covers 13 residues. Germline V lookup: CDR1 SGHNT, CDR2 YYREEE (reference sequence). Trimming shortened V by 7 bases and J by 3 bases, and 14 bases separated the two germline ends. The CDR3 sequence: CASGDDRIYEQYF. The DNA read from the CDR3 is TGTGCCAGCGGCGACGACAGGATCTACGAG.

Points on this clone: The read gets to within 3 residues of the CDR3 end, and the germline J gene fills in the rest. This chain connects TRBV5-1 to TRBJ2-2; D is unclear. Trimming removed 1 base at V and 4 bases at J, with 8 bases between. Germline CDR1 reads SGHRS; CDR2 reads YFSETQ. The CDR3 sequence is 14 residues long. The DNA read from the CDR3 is TGCGCCAGCAGCTTGACCGCGAGCACCGGGGAG. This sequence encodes CASSLTASTGE. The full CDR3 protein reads CASSLTASTGELFF.

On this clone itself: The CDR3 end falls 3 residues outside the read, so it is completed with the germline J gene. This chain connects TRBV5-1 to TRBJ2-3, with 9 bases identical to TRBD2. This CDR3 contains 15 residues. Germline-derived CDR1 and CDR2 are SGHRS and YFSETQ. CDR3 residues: CASRLAGQGGETQYF. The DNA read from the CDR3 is TGCGCCAGCAGACTAGCGGGCCAGGGCGGGGAGACG.

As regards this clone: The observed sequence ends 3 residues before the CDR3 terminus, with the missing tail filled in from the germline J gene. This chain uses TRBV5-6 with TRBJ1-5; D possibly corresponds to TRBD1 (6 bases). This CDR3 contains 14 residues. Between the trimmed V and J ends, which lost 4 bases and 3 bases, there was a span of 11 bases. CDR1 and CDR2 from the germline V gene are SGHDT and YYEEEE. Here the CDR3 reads CASSRGQINQPQHF. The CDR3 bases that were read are TGTGCCAGCAGCCGTGGACAGATCAATCAGCCC.

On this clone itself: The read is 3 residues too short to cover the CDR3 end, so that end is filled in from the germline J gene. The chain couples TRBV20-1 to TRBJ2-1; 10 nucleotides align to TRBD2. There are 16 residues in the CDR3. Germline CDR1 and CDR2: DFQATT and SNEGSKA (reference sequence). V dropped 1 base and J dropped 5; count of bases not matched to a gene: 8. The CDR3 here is CSARGGLAGVHNEQFF. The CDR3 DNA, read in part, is TGCAGTGCTAGAGGGGGGCTAGCGGGAGTTCACAATGAG.

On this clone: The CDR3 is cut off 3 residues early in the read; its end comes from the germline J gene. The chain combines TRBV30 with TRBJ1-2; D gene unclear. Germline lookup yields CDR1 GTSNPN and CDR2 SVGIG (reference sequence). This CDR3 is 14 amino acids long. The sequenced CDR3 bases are TGTGCCTGGAGTAAAGGGCTAGCCAAAAACATC. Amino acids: CAWSKGLAKNI. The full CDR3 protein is CAWSKGLAKNIYTF.

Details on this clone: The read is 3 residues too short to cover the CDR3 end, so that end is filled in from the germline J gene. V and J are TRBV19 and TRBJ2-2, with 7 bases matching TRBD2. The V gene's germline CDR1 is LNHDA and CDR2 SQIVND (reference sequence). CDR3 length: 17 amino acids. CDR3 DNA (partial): TGTGCCAGTAGTCCCCTGGGGGACTATGCAACTAATGAAAAG. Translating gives CASSPLGDYATNEK. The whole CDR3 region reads CASSPLGDYATNEKLFF. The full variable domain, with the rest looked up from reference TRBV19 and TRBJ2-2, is DGGITQSPKYLFRKEGQNVTLSCEQNLNHDAMYWYRQDPGQGLRLIYYSQIVNDFQKGDIAEGYSVSREKKESFPLTVTSAQKNPTAFYLCASSPLGDYATNEKLFFGEGSRLTVL.